This T cell receptor (beta chain) emerged from a study of OX40 agonist ivuxolimab in advanced cancers. For the wider study: Ivuxolimab, which targeted the costimulatory receptor OX40 (CD134), was an agonistic, fully human IgG2 monoclonal antibody. The dose-escalation cohort was approximately 83% male with a mean age of about 54 years, ranging from roughly 23 to 90. The paper reports the monotherapy dose-escalation portion (N ≈ 50 patients) of the phase I ivuxolimab trial. Patients were allowed to have had prior anti-PD-1, anti-PD-L1 or anti-CTLA-4 therapy, and less than 45% of the dose-escalation patients had previously received checkpoint inhibitors. Peripheral TCRbeta sequencing aimed to test whether ivuxolimab altered TCR sequence diversity and caused clonal T-cell expansion. Partial responses were achieved by three dose-escalation patients, of whom one had hepatocellular carcinoma and two had cutaneous melanoma. Intravenous ivuxolimab was administered to patients every 2 weeks at six dose levels: 0.01, 0.1, 0.3, 1.5, 3 and 10 mg/kg. Of the 50 to 55 patients in dose escalation, about 20 had hepatocellular carcinoma, roughly 15 had melanoma, 9 had renal cell carcinoma and 9 had head and neck cancer. Findings and caveats that apply to the study as a whole: Antigen specificity was not determined for the clonally expanded peripheral T cells. Low levels of normalized T-cell clonal expansion were also seen in some nonresponding patients. At doses from 0.1 to 3.0 mg/kg, clonal expansion was seen in both CD4+ and CD8+ blood T cells between baseline and week 6. Partial responders in the 0.1-3.0 mg/kg groups had among the lowest normalized peripheral clonal expansion, especially among CD8+ T cells. On average, CD8+ T cells showed more expanded clones than CD4+ T cells after ivuxolimab.

For sequencing of the TCRbeta CDR3 region, genomic DNA was extracted from the sorted cells. The immunoSEQ Assay was used for sequencing of TCRbeta CDR3 regions. In TCRdb, the immuneACCESS table is reduced to in-frame sequences with V and J assigned. These tables do not hold every clone; where another copy was compared, an unresolved V gene accounts for under half, and the others remain unexplained. The sample yields approximately 67,000 clones; approximately 89% were counted once. The leading ten clones occupy roughly 2.2% of the sample. CDR1 and CDR2 were assigned from the germline V gene as MGHRA and YSYEKL. The CDR3, cysteine through phenylalanine, is 17 amino acids long. The sequence is cut down to CDR3 DNA, 51 bases in frame from base 1. V loses 2 bases, J loses 3 bases, and the germline ends lie 18 bases apart. The trial excluded patients who had a history of autoimmune disease or who were on systemic immunosuppression. Peripheral blood for TCR sequencing was collected from all dose cohorts at baseline, on cycle 4 day 1, and on cycle 7 day 1. The samples were taken from a phase I, first-in-human, multicenter, open-label dose-escalation trial of ivuxolimab. Adults with locally advanced or metastatic melanoma, renal cell carcinoma, hepatocellular carcinoma or head and neck squamous cell carcinoma were enrolled in the trial. Before TCR sequencing, CD4+ T cells and CD8+ T cells from peripheral blood were sorted into separate populations.

As for this clone: Its cognate antigen has yet to be identified. No quality values exist for individual bases; no much larger clone is one base distant.

This TCR was sampled from an adult with an advanced solid tumor such as melanoma, head and neck, liver or kidney cancer. Rearrangement joined TRBV4-1 to TRBJ2-3, with the D gene not confidently named. The input for sequencing was CD4+ or CD8+ T cells sorted from blood, taken in a trial of the OX40 agonist ivuxolimab. Read as DNA, the sequence is TGCGCCAGCAGCCAACTTCCGTTAAGGGTTGGGACAGATACGCAGTATTTT. Its protein is CASSQLPLRVGTDTQYF.